The clone carrying this T cell receptor beta chain was detected ten times or more. TCRdb ran MiXCR on the 5' RACE reads and lists one entry per CDR3 protein. Here the sample spans fewer than 250,000 distinct CDR3 sequences, roughly 10% being singletons. This sample stems from a study of CD8 T cells in ankylosing spondylitis. Germline V gives CDR1 KGHSH, CDR2 LQKENI. This CDR3 contains 15 residues. The V and J ends lost 1 base and 5 bases respectively, with 15 bases between them. This chain uses TRBV18 with TRBJ2-7; D possibly matches TRBD1 or TRBD2 (5 bases each). Sequencing was performed on blood, either unsorted or a sorted T cell fraction (not recorded which). The TCR was taken from a male donor with ankylosing spondylitis or in good health (not recorded which). The DNA of the CDR3 is TGTGCCAGCTCACCACTATCCGGGACGACGAACGAGCAGTACTTC. This encodes CASSPLSGTTNEQYF.